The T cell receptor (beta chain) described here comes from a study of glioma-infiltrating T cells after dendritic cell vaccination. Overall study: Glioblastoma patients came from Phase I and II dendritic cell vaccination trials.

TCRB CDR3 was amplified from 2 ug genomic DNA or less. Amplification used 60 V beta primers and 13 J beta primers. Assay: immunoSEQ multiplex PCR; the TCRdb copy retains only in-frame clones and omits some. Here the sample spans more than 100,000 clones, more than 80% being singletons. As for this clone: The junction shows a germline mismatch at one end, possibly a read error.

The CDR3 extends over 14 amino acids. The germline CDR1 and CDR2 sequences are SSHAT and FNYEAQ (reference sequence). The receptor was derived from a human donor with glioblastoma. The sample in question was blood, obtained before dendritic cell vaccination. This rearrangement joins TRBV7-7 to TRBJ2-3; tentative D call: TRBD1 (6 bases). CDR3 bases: TGTGCTAGCAGCTCATCGCCAGGGGCAGATACGCAGTATTTT. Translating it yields CASSSSPGADTQYF.